Shown below are 26 T cell receptor beta chains from a single sample sequenced in a study of glioma-infiltrating T cells. The iRepertoire nested amplicon-rescue multiplex PCR amplified TCR alpha and beta CDR3s from RNA. TCRdb ran MiXCR on the multiplex PCR reads and lists one entry per CDR3 protein. This table has over 100,000 distinct CDR3 sequences, about 25% appearing once. Input material: glioma tissue, nonneoplastic brain tissue, or PBMCs (not recorded which). The receptors here all came from a human donor with low-grade glioma or glioblastoma, undergoing nonglioma brain surgery, or in good health (not recorded which).

In its sample, this clonotype was seen many times. This rearrangement joins TRBV27 to TRBJ2-7; a possible D gene is TRBD2 (5 bases). CDR3 length: 14 residues. V lost 6 bases and J 0 bases, leaving 12 bases between the germline ends. Germline-derived CDR1 and CDR2 are MNHEY and SMNVEV (reference sequence). The CDR3 DNA is TGTGCCAGCAGGAGGACTCCCAGCTCCTACGAGCAGTACTTC. Its translation: CASRRTPSSYEQYF.

This clonotype was seen a handful of times. This rearrangement joins TRBV5-1 to TRBJ2-1; D not certain. CDR3 length: 16 amino acids. Trimming removed 6 bases from V and 0 bases from J, with 16 bases in between. CDR1 is SGHRS and CDR2 is YFSETQ in the germline V gene. The CDR3 reads CASTPGGPSSYNEQFF. CDR3 sequence (DNA): TGCGCCAGCACCCCGGGCGGCCCTAGCTCCTACAATGAGCAGTTCTTC.

The rearrangement joins TRBV5-1 to TRBJ1-2, with D perhaps matching TRBD1 (6 bases). There are 16 residues in the CDR3. Germline V gene lookup returns CDR1 SGHRS and CDR2 YFSETQ. The germline V and J ends were trimmed by 0 bases and 2 bases, with 14 bases remaining between them. The CDR3 loop reads CASSLGNRQENYGYTF. The CDR3 DNA follows: TGCGCCAGCAGCTTGGGAAATAGACAGGAGAACTATGGCTACACCTTC.

The V gene is TRBV4-1, the J gene TRBJ1-4; D is unclear. The CDR3 spans 11 residues. Deletions cut 3 bases from V and 10 bases from J, with 6 bases between. The germline CDR1 and CDR2 sequences are MGHRA and YSYEKL. The CDR3 protein is CASSQKGKLFF. DNA of the CDR3: TGCGCCAGCAGCCAGAAGGGAAAACTGTTTTTT.

In this sample, this clonotype turned up many times. J is TRBJ2-3 and V is TRBV6-5; tentative D call: TRBD2 (6 bases). Trimming pared 0 bases from V and 2 bases from J, leaving 15 bases between. CDR3 size: 17 residues. From germline, CDR1 is MNHEY and CDR2 SVGAGI. In nucleotides, the CDR3 is TGTGCCAGCAGTTACTCGATTGCGGGAACCTCCACAGATACGCAGTATTTT. Protein product: CASSYSIAGTSTDTQYF.

This clonotype was found many times. A much larger clonotype is one base distant, so this may be a read error. The chain recombines TRBV27 with TRBJ1-1, with a weak D call TRBD1 (6 bases). The germline V gene has CDR1 MNHEY and CDR2 SMNVEV (reference sequence). This CDR3 comprises 13 residues. The DNA of the CDR3 is TGTGCCAGCGGTTTGATAGGGGGGCCTGAAGCTTTCTTT. Protein product: CASGLIGGPEAFF.

This chain links TRBV30 with TRBJ1-5; no reliable D call. Germline lookup yields CDR1 GTSNPN and CDR2 SVGIG (reference sequence). The V end was cut by 8 bases, the J end by 3 bases, with 11 bases between. There are 12 residues in the CDR3. The CDR3 nucleotides read TGTGCCGGAGGACGGAACAATCAGCCCCAGCATTTT. Protein product: CAGGRNNQPQHF.

Note on this clonotype: Because it lacks the conserved phenylalanine or tryptophan at the end, this CDR3 is likely a read error. The gene calls are TRBV6-1 and TRBJ2-7; TRBD1 agrees at 11 bases. CDR3 length: 14 amino acids. Germline-derived CDR1 and CDR2 are MNHNS and SASEGT. The V and J ends lost 8 bases and 3 bases, in that order; junction bases with no gene match: 6. Written as DNA, the CDR3 is TGTGCCAGCGGTCGCGGGACAGGGGGCTACGAGCAGTACTCC. This sequence encodes CASGRGTGGYEQYS.

Comment on this clonotype: One end of the junction fails to match germline, which may point to a read error. V is TRBV7-2 and J is TRBJ2-7, with D hard to call. CDR3 length: 12 amino acids. Per germline, CDR1 SGHTA and CDR2 FQGNSA. CDR3 residues: CAGSQAYNEQYF. The CDR3 DNA follows: TGTGCCGGCAGCCAGGCGTACAACGAGCAGTACTTC.

This clonotype came up many times. The chain has TRBV29-1 and TRBJ2-2, with TRBD1 matching 11 bases. The V and J ends lost 4 bases and 3 bases, in that order; junction bases with no gene match: 10. Germline V gene data show CDR1 as SQVTM and CDR2 as ANQGSEA. This CDR3 is 17 amino acids long. CDR3 region: CSVGPTLGQGDTGELFF. CDR3 in DNA: TGCAGCGTTGGCCCGACATTGGGACAGGGGGACACCGGGGAGCTGTTTTTT.

This clonotype was detected many times. This chain uses TRBV29-1 with TRBJ2-7, with D perhaps being TRBD1 or TRBD2 (5 bases each). The germline CDR1 and CDR2 sequences are SQVTM and ANQGSEA. The CDR3 consists of 15 residues. Trimming took 3 bases from V and 0 from J, leaving 15 bases between them. The CDR3 DNA follows: TGCAGCGTTGAGGGCCAGGGAGAAAGCTCCTACGAGCAGTACTTC. Translated: CSVEGQGESSYEQYF.

This clonotype was detected ten times or more. The chain recombines TRBV6-1 with TRBJ2-7, with 11 bases aligning to TRBD2. With 6 bases clipped from V and 3 bases from J, the junction kept 7 bases outside the gene matches. The germline CDR1 and CDR2 sequences are MNHNS and SASEGT. The CDR3 loop spans 15 amino acids. The CDR3 DNA is TGTGCCAGCAGGGGGGCGACTAGCGGGGTCTACGAGCAGTACTTC. It codes for CASRGATSGVYEQYF.

This clonotype was counted ten times or more. This chain joins TRBV20-1 and TRBJ2-1; D might be TRBD1 (6 bases). V was shortened by 1 base and J by 5 bases, with 18 bases between the two germline ends. Per the germline V gene, CDR1 is DFQATT and CDR2 is SNEGSKA (reference sequence). This CDR3 is built from 16 residues. This chain's CDR3 is CSARARDRSSDNEQFF. The CDR3 bases are TGCAGTGCTAGAGCTCGAGACAGGTCCTCAGACAATGAGCAGTTCTTC.

This clonotype was found many times. The CDR3 sequence is CASSPGRNTEAFF. In DNA, the CDR3 is TGTGCCAGCAGCCCCGGGCGGAACACTGAAGCTTTCTTT. The chain couples TRBV27 to TRBJ1-1; the D is unclear. The V gene lost 6 bases and the J gene lost 1 base, with 9 bases spanning the gap. Germline V lookup: CDR1 MNHEY, CDR2 SMNVEV (reference sequence). The CDR3 has 13 amino acids.

In regard to this clonotype: This CDR3 fails to terminate in the conserved phenylalanine or tryptophan, so it likely reflects a read error. This chain joins TRBV20-1 and TRBJ2-3; D remains ambiguous. In germline, CDR1 is DFQATT, CDR2 SNEGSKA (reference sequence). The CDR3 loop spans 12 amino acids. The CDR3 DNA sequence: TGCAGTGCTAGAGAAAGCACGGATACGCAGTATTCT. Its protein product is CSARESTDTQYS.

Ten or more counts support this clonotype. CDR3 in amino acids: CASSQGAAGTQYF. The DNA of the CDR3 is TGTGCCAGCAGCCAAGGTGCAGCCGGGACCCAGTACTTC. The chain combines TRBV6-1 with TRBJ2-5; D is ambiguous. The V gene's germline CDR1 is MNHNS and CDR2 SASEGT. The V gene lost 6 bases and the J gene lost 7 bases, with 15 bases spanning the gap. The CDR3 runs to 13 residues.

Notes on this clonotype: A much larger clone lies a single base off, so this may be a read error. The gene calls are TRBV19 and TRBJ2-2; no reliable D call. Germline V gene data show CDR1 as LNHDA and CDR2 as SQIVND (reference sequence). This CDR3 is 17 amino acids long. DNA for the CDR3: TGTTCCAGTAGTATAGATCCCCCCTCTGTGTACACCGGGGAGCTGTTTTTT. This sequence encodes CSSSIDPPSVYTGELFF.

A word on this clonotype: A single base separates this from a much larger clone, so it may be a read error. The chain combines TRBV29-1 with TRBJ1-4; TRBD1 matches 9 bases. Germline V gene lookup returns CDR1 SQVTM and CDR2 ANQGSEA. The CDR3 sequence is 14 residues long. The CDR3 here is CSVVQGATNKKLFF. The CDR3, as DNA: TGCAGCGTCGTACAGGGGGCAACTAATAAAAAACTGTTTTTT.

In its sample, this clonotype was seen many times. V gene TRBV18 combines with J gene TRBJ2-7, with D possibly TRBD1 on 6 matching bases. The germline V gene has CDR1 KGHSH and CDR2 LQKENI. V lost 3 bases and J 0 bases, leaving 9 bases between the germline ends. This CDR3 is built from 14 residues. The CDR3: CASSPGQRSYEQYF. For the CDR3, the DNA is TGTGCCAGCTCACCCGGACAGCGCTCCTACGAGCAGTACTTC. Complete variable domain (other parts from reference TRBV18 and TRBJ2-7): NAGVMQNPRHLVRRRGQEARLRCSPMKGHSHVYWYRQLPEEGLKFMVYLQKENIIDESGMPKERFSAEFPKEGPSILRIQQVVRGDSAAYFCASSPGQRSYEQYFGPGTRLTVT.

This clonotype was recorded at least ten times. The V gene is TRBV19, the J gene TRBJ2-5; D may match TRBD1 or TRBD2 (5 bases each). Trimming pared 5 bases from V and 4 bases from J, leaving 17 bases between. Germline V lookup: CDR1 LNHDA, CDR2 SQIVND (reference sequence). The CDR3 sequence is 15 residues long. CDR3 DNA: TGTGCCAGTAGTGTCACCGGGACCGCCGTAGAGACCCAGTACTTC. Its translation is CASSVTGTAVETQYF.

This clonotype was seen repeatedly, ten times or more. The J gene is TRBJ2-7, the V gene TRBV7-9; D perhaps matches TRBD1 (5 bases). V dropped 6 bases and J dropped 5 bases, with 17 bases sitting between them. The CDR3 runs 14 residues. The germline gives CDR1 SEHNR, CDR2 FQNEAQ (reference sequence). The CDR3, as DNA: TGTGCCAGCAGGATGGACACGTTCCTGGACGAGCAGTACTTC. It yields the protein CASRMDTFLDEQYF.

This clonotype appeared many times. The chain is built from TRBV28 and TRBJ1-2; 9 bases match TRBD1. CDR1 is MDHEN, CDR2 SYDVKM, per germline. The CDR3 sequence is 13 residues long. J was trimmed by 6 bases and V by 10 bases; bases with no gene match: 9. DNA for the CDR3: TGTGCCATCCTGGACAGGGGATTCGATGGCTACACCTTC. Amino acid sequence: CAILDRGFDGYTF.

This clonotype has at least ten counts. As DNA, the CDR3 is TGCAGTGCTAGAGATCCTAACAGGGGAGCCTACAATGAGCAGTTCTTC. Protein product: CSARDPNRGAYNEQFF. The chain uses TRBV20-1 and TRBJ2-1, with 7 bases lining up with TRBD1. Per germline, CDR1 DFQATT and CDR2 SNEGSKA (reference sequence). V shed 0 bases, J shed 2 bases, and the junction held 7 bases outside the gene matches. The CDR3 contains 16 residues.

This clonotype was counted between two and nine times. The chain uses TRBV4-2 and TRBJ2-3; 9 bases map to TRBD2. V shed 1 base and J 2 bases; nucleotides not matched to a gene: 10. Per germline, CDR1 LGHNA and CDR2 YNFKEQ. The CDR3 totals 18 residues. CDR3 sequence (DNA): TGTGCCAGCAGCCAAGCGAGCGGGGGGACCCGCGACACAGATACGCAGTATTTT. Encoded protein: CASSQASGGTRDTDTQYF.

Ten or more counts support this clonotype. The chain uses TRBV20-1 and TRBJ1-1; D remains unclear. The CDR3 is made up of 17 amino acids. V dropped 0 bases and J dropped 0 bases, with 17 bases sitting between them. CDR1 DFQATT and CDR2 SNEGSKA come from the germline V gene (reference sequence). This chain's CDR3 is CSARDGLATAMNTEAFF. The CDR3 bases are TGCAGTGCTAGAGATGGACTGGCGACGGCCATGAACACTGAAGCTTTCTTT.

This clonotype has ten or more counts. The chain joins TRBV5-4 to TRBJ1-2; no definite D call. V lost 2 bases, J lost 6 bases, and 11 bases lay in between. The length of the CDR3 is 13 residues. Germline V lookup: CDR1 SGHNT, CDR2 YYREEE (reference sequence). CDR3 nucleotide sequence: TGTGCCAGCAGCTTAATCGGTGGCGATGGCTACACCTTC. Translating it yields CASSLIGGDGYTF.